The 18 T cell receptor beta chains given below trace back to one sample, sequenced in a study of T cell repertoires in cytomegalovirus infection. TCRdb reprocessed the reads with MiXCR, giving one entry per CDR3 protein. Here the sample spans more than 150,000 distinct CDR3 sequences, around 20% being singletons. Material for sequencing was PBMCs. The receptor source for this set is a human donor in good health (CMV status not recorded). Some clones in this sample may be carry-over from other donors' samples.

This clonotype has only a few counts. J is TRBJ1-1 and V is TRBV2, with D perhaps TRBD1 (6 bases). V was cut by 7 bases and J by 2 bases, with 17 bases left in between. This CDR3 has 15 amino acids. Per germline, CDR1 SNHLY and CDR2 FYNNEI. The CDR3 loop reads CASKPGATLNTEAFF. The CDR3 nucleotides are TGTGCCAGCAAACCAGGGGCTACCCTCAACACTGAAGCTTTCTTT.

The chain combines TRBV5-6 with TRBJ2-5; possible D gene TRBD2, 6 bases. Germline-derived CDR1 and CDR2 are SGHDT and YYEEEE. V was cut by 2 bases and J by 3 bases, with 20 bases left in between. The CDR3 totals 17 residues. The DNA for the CDR3 is TGTGCCAGCAGCTTTGGCCGGGGGTACCCGTCAGAAGAGACCCAGTACTTC. It encodes CASSFGRGYPSEETQYF.

The CDR3 reads CASSFAGGADEQFF. The CDR3, as DNA: TGTGCCAGCAGTTTTGCCGGGGGGGCCGATGAGCAGTTCTTC. The rearrangement links TRBV12-3 or TRBV12-4 to TRBJ2-1; 8 nucleotides match TRBD2. J was trimmed by 8 bases and V by 3 bases; bases with no gene match: 6. The CDR3 covers 14 residues.

The chain recombines TRBV20-1 with TRBJ1-5, with D possibly TRBD1 on 6 matching bases. This CDR3 has 14 residues. V was clipped by 6 bases and J by 1 base, with 13 bases between them. From germline, CDR1 is DFQATT and CDR2 SNEGSKA (reference sequence). CDR3 in DNA: TGCAGTGCCCCCGGGGGCCGGAGCAATCAGCCCCAGCATTTT. Translated, it gives CSAPGGRSNQPQHF.

The chain combines TRBV7-2 with TRBJ1-1, with D unresolved. This CDR3 region has 14 residues. Looked up from germline, CDR1 is SGHTA and CDR2 is FQGNSA. Trimming stripped 5 bases from V and 11 bases from J, with 21 bases between. The CDR3 DNA reads TGTGCCAGCAGCCCCCGGGGTTTGGGCCTGGGGGCTTTCTTT. This codes for CASSPRGLGLGAFF.

The J gene is TRBJ2-5, the V gene TRBV10-3; 7 nucleotides align to TRBD2. There are 16 residues in the CDR3. The V gene's germline CDR1 is ENHRY and CDR2 SYGVKD. With 2 bases clipped from V and 0 bases from J, the junction kept 6 bases outside the gene matches. The CDR3 DNA reads as TGTGCCATCAGTGAGCTCCCCGGGACTAACCAAGAGACCCAGTACTTC. Amino acid sequence: CAISELPGTNQETQYF.

Worth noting for this clonotype: Given a much more abundant clone one base away, this may be a read error. The DNA of the CDR3 is TGTGCCAGCAGCGTACTAGTGGGAGGGATGGAGACCCAGTACTTC. This gives the protein CASSVLVGGMETQYF. The chain is built from TRBV7-2 and TRBJ2-5; 7 bases align to TRBD2. Germline CDR1 and CDR2: SGHTA and FQGNSA. Losses at the gene ends were 5 bases for V and 5 bases for J; bases not matched to a gene: 11. There are 15 residues in the CDR3.

The chain joins TRBV12-3 or TRBV12-4 to TRBJ1-5, with a tentative D call TRBD1 (5 bases). Deletions cut 6 bases from V and 6 bases from J, with 9 bases between. The CDR3 loop spans 12 amino acids. The CDR3 DNA follows: TGTGCCAGCAGCTCAGGGTTTCAGCCCCAGCATTTT. Translated: CASSSGFQPQHF.

The table lists this clonotype with a few counts. V is TRBV4-3 and J is TRBJ2-7; 7 bases map to TRBD1. V was pared by 0 bases and J by 6 bases, with 17 bases of the junction left unmatched. The germline CDR1 and CDR2 sequences are LGHNA and YSLEER. CDR3 length equals 18 residues. This chain's CDR3 is CASSQDRGWDRLPPEQYF. The CDR3 region has the DNA TGCGCCAGCAGCCAAGATAGAGGATGGGACAGACTTCCCCCCGAGCAGTACTTC.

This clonotype appeared many times. This chain connects TRBV7-3 to TRBJ1-2; perhaps TRBD1 as D (5 bases). V shed 1 base and J shed 5 bases, with 17 bases lying between them. Germline V gene data show CDR1 as SGHTA and CDR2 as FQGTGA. This CDR3 contains 16 residues. This CDR3 is CASSLSGDAGGYGYTF. The CDR3 region has the DNA TGTGCCAGCAGCTTAAGCGGAGACGCCGGGGGATATGGCTACACCTTC.

This sequence joins TRBV6-8 and TRBJ2-3; the D is unclear. V dropped 8 bases and J dropped 0 bases, with 21 bases sitting between them. Germline CDR1 MNHGY, CDR2 SAAAGT. The CDR3 has 17 residues. CDR3 amino acids: CASARLGRMSSTDTQYF. The CDR3 bases are TGTGCCAGCGCCCGGCTCGGACGGATGTCTAGCACAGATACGCAGTATTTT.

The rearrangement joins TRBV5-1 to TRBJ2-1; 10 bases agree with TRBD1. The germline gives CDR1 SGHRS, CDR2 YFSETQ. V shed 2 bases and J 9 bases; nucleotides not matched to a gene: 5. The CDR3 loop spans 14 amino acids. CDR3 DNA: TGCGCCAGCAGCTTCGCGACAGGGGGCAGTGAGCAGTTCTTC. Translation gives CASSFATGGSEQFF.

This clonotype has more than one count but fewer than ten. CDR3 protein: CAIRGTGGSYEQYF. DNA of the CDR3: TGTGCCATCAGAGGGACAGGTGGCTCCTACGAGCAGTACTTC. The V gene is TRBV10-3, the J gene TRBJ2-7; 8 bases are shared with TRBD1. This CDR3 has 14 residues. CDR1 ENHRY and CDR2 SYGVKD come from the germline V gene. With V trimmed by 6 bases and J by 0 bases, 4 bases remained unmatched.

The V call is TRBV5-6, the J call TRBJ2-7; possible D gene TRBD1, 5 bases. Germline V gene data show CDR1 as SGHDT and CDR2 as YYEEEE. Trimming left V 4 bases short and J 5 bases short, with 19 bases between. CDR3 length: 15 amino acids. The CDR3 reads CASSGIQTVSDEQYF. The CDR3 nucleotides are TGTGCCAGCAGCGGGATACAGACAGTTTCCGACGAGCAGTACTTC.

The rearrangement uses TRBV27 and TRBJ2-7; 8 bases are a match to TRBD2. This CDR3 region has 13 residues. Germline-derived CDR1 and CDR2 are MNHEY and SMNVEV (reference sequence). V was pared by 8 bases and J by 2 bases, with 5 bases of the junction left unmatched. CDR3 nucleotide sequence: TGTGCCAGCCGGCGGGGGGCTCCCTACGAGCAGTACTTC. It yields the protein CASRRGAPYEQYF.

CDR3 nucleotide sequence: TGTGCCAGCAGCTCAGCGGGAGTCAACACCGGGGAGCTGTTTTTT. Encoded protein: CASSSAGVNTGELFF. The V and J genes are TRBV7-9 and TRBJ2-2; TRBD2 matches at 8 bases. Per germline, CDR1 SEHNR and CDR2 FQNEAQ (reference sequence). This CDR3 region has 15 residues. V was clipped by 4 bases and J by 2 bases; unmatched bases: 3.

The CDR3 reads CASPRRETQYF. Here the CDR3 DNA reads TGTGCCAGCCCAAGGCGGGAGACCCAGTACTTC. V gene TRBV6-4 combines with J gene TRBJ2-5; no firm D call. CDR3 length: 11 amino acids. The V gene lost 8 bases and the J gene lost 5 bases, with 9 bases spanning the gap. The germline V gene has CDR1 MRHNA and CDR2 SNTAGT.

About this clonotype: A much larger clone differs by one base, so this may be a read error. The V gene is TRBV7-2, the J gene TRBJ1-1, with TRBD1 matching over 7 bases. Germline CDR1 and CDR2: SGHTA and FQGNSA. The CDR3 runs 12 residues. V shed 1 base, J shed 12 bases, and the junction held 5 bases outside the gene matches. The CDR3 loop reads CASSLDGTVPFF. CDR3 in DNA: TGTGCCAGCAGCTTAGATGGGACAGTGCCTTTCTTT.